This T cell receptor beta chain was identified in a study of T cell responses to AZD1222 COVID-19 vaccine. Study findings and constraints: All repertoire sampling was performed exclusively after the peak T cell response.

A remark on this clone: Antigen specificity is unknown.

CDR1 and CDR2 from the germline V gene are MDHEN and SYDVKM. The ends lost 6 bases at V and 4 bases at J; junction bases unmatched: 12. This CDR3 is built from 16 residues. The repertoire was sequenced with immunoSEQ multiplex PCR; TCRdb's copy has only in-frame clones and lacks some. Of about 120,000 clones listed, approximately 88% were seen once; the top ten hold over 5.5%. V is TRBV28 and J is TRBJ2-7; 10 bases align to TRBD2. The sequences come from peripheral blood, collected on day 0 of AZD1222 vaccination. The TCR sequence derives from an adult in good health. CDR3 in amino acids: CASSSSESGRAYEQYF. The CDR3 DNA sequence: TGTGCCAGCAGCTCCTCCGAGAGCGGGAGGGCTTACGAGCAGTACTTC.